This T cell receptor beta chain appears in the sequencing data of a study of cytomegalovirus exposure and HLA in healthy donors. The PCR was carried out with 60 Vbeta primers and 13 Jbeta primers. In the authors' workflow: In a later analysis, 8.5 million to 14 million of some 80 million unique beta chains occurred in at least two donors. TCRdb's copy holds only in-frame clones and misses some; the assay was immunoSEQ multiplex PCR. That table supplies the V and J calls and clone size; D and trimming were determined from the DNA. The table has around 150,000 clones, roughly 9% seen once. The CDR3 totals 15 residues. In germline, CDR1 is SGHTA, CDR2 FQGNSA. J gave up 4 bases and V 5 bases, and 6 bases lay outside the gene matches.

Sequences were obtained from PBMCs. J is TRBJ2-5 and V is TRBV7-2; TRBD2 aligns across 11 bases. This TCR derives from a woman between 40 and 55 years old in good health and CMV-seropositive. The CDR3 nucleotides read TGTGCCAGCAGCACCCCACTAGCGGGGGTAGAGACCCAGTACTTC. Translated, it gives CASSTPLAGVETQYF.